This TCR beta chain came from a study of T cell responses to AZD1222 COVID-19 vaccine. Notes on the study in general: The study reported that nearly half of spike-specific TCRs target unmutated variant regions.

As regards this clone: The antigen is undetermined.

Germline CDR1 is MGHRA and CDR2 is YSYEKL. V gave up 1 base and J gave up 5 bases; unmatched junction bases: 7. This CDR3 is 15 amino acids long. TCRdb's copy holds only in-frame clones and misses some; the assay was immunoSEQ multiplex PCR. Here the sample spans some 150,000 clones, roughly nine tenths being singletons. The source of this sequence is an adult in good health. Sequencing was performed on peripheral blood, taken on day 0 of AZD1222 vaccination. The chain carries TRBV4-1 and TRBJ2-7; 8 bases align to TRBD2. CDR3: CASSQVGAGGHEQYF. The CDR3 bases are TGCGCCAGCAGCCAAGTCGGCGCGGGGGGCCACGAGCAGTACTTC.